This T cell receptor beta chain was captured in a study of T cells after yellow fever vaccination. A 5'RACE template-switching step, the method used to make TCR cDNA, added a universal primer site and UMIs. MiXCR, applied by TCRdb to the 5' RACE reads, yields one record per CDR3 protein. The sample shows a few hundred thousand distinct CDR3 sequences, around 8.6% of them seen only once. The CDR3 consists of 18 residues. CDR1 and CDR2 from the germline V gene are LGHNA and YSLEER. V lost 0 bases and J 3 bases, leaving 20 bases between the germline ends. The table lists this clonotype with many counts. This sequence joins TRBV4-3 and TRBJ1-1; no reliable D call. This TCR derives from a man aged 18 to 29 who received the YFV17D yellow fever vaccine. The source was CD4+ T cells sorted from PBMCs, collected 5 days after the yellow fever booster vaccination. This CDR3 is CASSQDGPTFDGDTEAFF. CDR3 nucleotides: TGCGCCAGCAGCCAAGATGGACCGACCTTTGATGGGGACACTGAAGCTTTCTTT.